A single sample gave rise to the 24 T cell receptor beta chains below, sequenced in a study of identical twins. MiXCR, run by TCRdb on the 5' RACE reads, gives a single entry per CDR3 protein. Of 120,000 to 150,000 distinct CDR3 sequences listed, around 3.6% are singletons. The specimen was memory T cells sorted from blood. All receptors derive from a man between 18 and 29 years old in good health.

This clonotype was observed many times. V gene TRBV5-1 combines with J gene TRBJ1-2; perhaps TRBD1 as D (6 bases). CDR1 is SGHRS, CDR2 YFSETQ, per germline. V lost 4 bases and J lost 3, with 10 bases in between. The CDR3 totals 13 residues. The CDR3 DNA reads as TGCGCCAGCAGCAGGGACATGGACTATGGCTACACCTTC. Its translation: CASSRDMDYGYTF. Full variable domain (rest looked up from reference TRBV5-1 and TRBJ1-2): KAGVTQTPRYLIKTRGQQVTLSCSPISGHRSVSWYQQTPGQGLQFLFEYFSETQRNKGNFPGRFSGRQFSNSRSEMNVSTLELGDSALYLCASSRDMDYGYTFGSGTRLTVV.

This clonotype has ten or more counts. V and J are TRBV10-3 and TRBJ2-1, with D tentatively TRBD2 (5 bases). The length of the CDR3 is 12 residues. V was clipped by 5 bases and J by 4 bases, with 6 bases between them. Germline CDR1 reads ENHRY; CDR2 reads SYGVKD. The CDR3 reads CAISSGYNEQFF. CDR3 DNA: TGTGCCATCAGTAGCGGATACAATGAGCAGTTCTTC.

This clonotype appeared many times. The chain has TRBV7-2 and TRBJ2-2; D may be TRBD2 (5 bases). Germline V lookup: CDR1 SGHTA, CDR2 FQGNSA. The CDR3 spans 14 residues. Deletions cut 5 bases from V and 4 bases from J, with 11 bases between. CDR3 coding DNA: TGTGCCAGCAGCGCCGGACTCCTCACCGGGGAGCTGTTTTTT. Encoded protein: CASSAGLLTGELFF.

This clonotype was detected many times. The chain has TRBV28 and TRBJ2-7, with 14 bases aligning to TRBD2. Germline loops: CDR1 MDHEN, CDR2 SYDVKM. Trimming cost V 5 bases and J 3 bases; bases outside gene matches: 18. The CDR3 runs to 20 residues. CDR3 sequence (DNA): TGTGCCAGCAGTCAACAACTCCCGGGACTAGCGGGAGTTGGCAACTACGAGCAGTACTTC. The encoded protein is CASSQQLPGLAGVGNYEQYF.

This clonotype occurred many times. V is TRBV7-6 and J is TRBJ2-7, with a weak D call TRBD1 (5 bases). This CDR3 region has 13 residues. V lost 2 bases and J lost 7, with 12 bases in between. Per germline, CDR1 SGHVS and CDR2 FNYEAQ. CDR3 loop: CASSLIGAREQYF. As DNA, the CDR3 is TGTGCCAGCAGCTTAATTGGGGCTCGTGAGCAGTACTTC.

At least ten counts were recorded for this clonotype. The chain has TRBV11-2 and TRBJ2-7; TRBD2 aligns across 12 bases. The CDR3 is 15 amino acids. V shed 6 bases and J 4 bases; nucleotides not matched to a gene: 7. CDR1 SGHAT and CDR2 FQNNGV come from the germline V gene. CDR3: CASSRLAGEGYEQYF. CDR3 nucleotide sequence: TGTGCCAGCAGTCGACTAGCGGGAGAGGGGTACGAGCAGTACTTC.

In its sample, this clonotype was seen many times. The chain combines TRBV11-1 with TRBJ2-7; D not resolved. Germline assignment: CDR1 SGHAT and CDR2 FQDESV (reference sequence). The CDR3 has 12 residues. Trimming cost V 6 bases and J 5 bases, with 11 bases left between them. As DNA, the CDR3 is TGTGCCAGCAGGGATGAAGTCAACGAGCAGTACTTC. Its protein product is CASRDEVNEQYF.

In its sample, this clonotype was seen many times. CDR3 amino acids: CAWSVQGGHEAFF. DNA of the CDR3: TGTGCCTGGAGTGTACAGGGGGGGCACGAAGCTTTCTTT. This chain connects TRBV30 to TRBJ1-1, with 8 bases that match TRBD1. The germline V gene encodes CDR1 GTSNPN and CDR2 SVGIG (reference sequence). V lost 0 bases to trimming and J lost 8 bases; unmatched junction nucleotides: 5. This CDR3 contains 13 residues.

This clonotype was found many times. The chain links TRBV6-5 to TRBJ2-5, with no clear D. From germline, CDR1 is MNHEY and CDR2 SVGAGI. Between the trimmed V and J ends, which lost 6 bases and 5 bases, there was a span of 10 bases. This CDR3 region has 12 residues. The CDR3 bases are TGTGCCAGCAGCTCAACCCGGGAGACCCAGTACTTC. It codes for CASSSTRETQYF.

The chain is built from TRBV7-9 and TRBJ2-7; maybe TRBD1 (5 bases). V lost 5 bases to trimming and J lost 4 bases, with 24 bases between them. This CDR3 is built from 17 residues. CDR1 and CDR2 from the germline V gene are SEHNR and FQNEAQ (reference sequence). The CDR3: CASSISSPARVIYEQYF. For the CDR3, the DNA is TGTGCCAGCAGCATATCCTCCCCTGCCAGGGTAATTTACGAGCAGTACTTC.

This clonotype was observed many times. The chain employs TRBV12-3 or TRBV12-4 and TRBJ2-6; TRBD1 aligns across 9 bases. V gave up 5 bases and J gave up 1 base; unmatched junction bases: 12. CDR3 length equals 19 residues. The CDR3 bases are TGTGCCAGCAGTCGAATCACAGGGGGCGCAGGATCTGGGGCCAACGTCCTGACTTTC. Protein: CASSRITGGAGSGANVLTF.

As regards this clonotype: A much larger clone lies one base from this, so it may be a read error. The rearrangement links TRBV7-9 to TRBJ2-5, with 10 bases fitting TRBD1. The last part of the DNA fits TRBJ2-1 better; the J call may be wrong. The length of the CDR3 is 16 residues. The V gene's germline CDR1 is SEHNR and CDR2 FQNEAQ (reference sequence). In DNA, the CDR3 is TGTGCCAGCAGCTTAGCTGGGACAGGGGCCCAAGAGACCCAGTTCTTC. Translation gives CASSLAGTGAQETQFF.

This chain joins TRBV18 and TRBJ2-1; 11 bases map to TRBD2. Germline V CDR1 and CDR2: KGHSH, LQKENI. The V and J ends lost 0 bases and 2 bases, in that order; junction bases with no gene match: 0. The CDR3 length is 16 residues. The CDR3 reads CASSPPSGRAYNEQFF. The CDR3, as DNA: TGTGCCAGCTCACCACCTAGCGGGAGGGCCTACAATGAGCAGTTCTTC. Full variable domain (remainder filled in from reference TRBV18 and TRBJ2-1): NAGVMQNPRHLVRRRGQEARLRCSPMKGHSHVYWYRQLPEEGLKFMVYLQKENIIDESGMPKERFSAEFPKEGPSILRIQQVVRGDSAAYFCASSPPSGRAYNEQFFGPGTRLTVL.

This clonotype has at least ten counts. CDR3 sequence: CASSLRGQQMYEQYF. The CDR3 DNA reads TGCGCCAGCAGCCTCCGGGGACAACAGATGTACGAGCAGTACTTC. The rearrangement links TRBV5-1 to TRBJ2-7, with D perhaps matching TRBD1 (6 bases). CDR1 is SGHRS and CDR2 is YFSETQ in the germline V gene. CDR3 length equals 15 residues. V was trimmed by 4 bases and J by 4 bases, leaving 18 bases between them. Variable domain in full (rest from reference TRBV5-1 and TRBJ2-7): KAGVTQTPRYLIKTRGQQVTLSCSPISGHRSVSWYQQTPGQGLQFLFEYFSETQRNKGNFPGRFSGRQFSNSRSEMNVSTLELGDSALYLCASSLRGQQMYEQYFGPGTRLTVT.

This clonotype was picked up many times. The CDR3 is CASSQVETGRAFF. The CDR3, as DNA: TGTGCCAGCAGCCAAGTTGAGACAGGGAGAGCTTTCTTT. The chain employs TRBV3-1 and TRBJ1-1; 7 bases agree with TRBD1. Germline CDR1 reads LGHDT; CDR2 reads YNNKEL (reference sequence). The CDR3 covers 13 residues. The J segment lost 10 bases and the V segment lost 1 base, leaving 6 bases of the junction unmatched. The variable domain in full, with the rest retrieved from reference TRBV3-1 and TRBJ1-1, is DTAVSQTPKYLVTQMGNDKSIKCEQNLGHDTMYWYKQDSKKFLKIMFSYNNKELIINETVPNRFSPKSPDKAHLNLHINSLELGDSAVYFCASSQVETGRAFFGQGTRLTVV.

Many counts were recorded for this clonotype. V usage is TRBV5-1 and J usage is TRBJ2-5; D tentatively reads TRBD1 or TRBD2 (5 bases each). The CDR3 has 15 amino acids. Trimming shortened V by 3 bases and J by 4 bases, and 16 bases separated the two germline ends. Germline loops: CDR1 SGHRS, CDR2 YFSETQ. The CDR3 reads CASSSVGALAETQYF. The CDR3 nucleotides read TGCGCCAGCAGCTCCGTAGGGGCCCTAGCAGAGACCCAGTACTTC.

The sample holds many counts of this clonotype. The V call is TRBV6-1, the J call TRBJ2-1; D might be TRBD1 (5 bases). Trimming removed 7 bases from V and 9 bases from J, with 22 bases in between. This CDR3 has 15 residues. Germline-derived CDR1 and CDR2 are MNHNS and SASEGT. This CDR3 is CASTSDTGAFGEQFF. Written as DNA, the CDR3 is TGTGCCAGCACCTCAGATACAGGAGCGTTCGGTGAGCAGTTCTTC.

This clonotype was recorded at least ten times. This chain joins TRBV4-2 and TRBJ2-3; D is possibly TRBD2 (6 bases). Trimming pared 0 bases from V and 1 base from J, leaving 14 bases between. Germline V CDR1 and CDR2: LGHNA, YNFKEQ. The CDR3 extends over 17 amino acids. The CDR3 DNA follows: TGTGCCAGCAGCCAAGATACCACAGGAGGGGGCACAGATACGCAGTATTTT. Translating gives CASSQDTTGGGTDTQYF.

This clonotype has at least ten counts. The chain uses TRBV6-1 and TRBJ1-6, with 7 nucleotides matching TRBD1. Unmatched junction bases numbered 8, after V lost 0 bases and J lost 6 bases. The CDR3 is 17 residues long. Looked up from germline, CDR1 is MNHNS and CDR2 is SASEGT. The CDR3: CASSEALAGQSNSPLHF. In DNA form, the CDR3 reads TGTGCCAGCAGTGAAGCGCTAGCGGGACAGAGTAATTCACCCCTCCACTTT.

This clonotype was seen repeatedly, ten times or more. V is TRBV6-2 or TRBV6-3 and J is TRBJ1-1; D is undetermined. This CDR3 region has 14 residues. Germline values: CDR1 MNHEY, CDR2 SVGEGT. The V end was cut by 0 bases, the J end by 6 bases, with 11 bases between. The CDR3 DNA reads TGTGCCAGCAGTTACTCTCCCCCGACCGCTGAAGCTTTCTTT. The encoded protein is CASSYSPPTAEAFF.

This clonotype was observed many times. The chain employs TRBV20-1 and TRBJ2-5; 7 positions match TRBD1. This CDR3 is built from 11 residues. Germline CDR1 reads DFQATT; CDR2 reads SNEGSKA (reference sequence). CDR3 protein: CSEGGYETQYF. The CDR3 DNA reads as TGCAGCGAAGGGGGCTATGAGACCCAGTACTTC.

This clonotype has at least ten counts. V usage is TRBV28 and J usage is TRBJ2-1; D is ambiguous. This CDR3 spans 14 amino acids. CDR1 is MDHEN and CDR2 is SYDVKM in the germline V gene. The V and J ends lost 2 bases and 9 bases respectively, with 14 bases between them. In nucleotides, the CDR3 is TGTGCCAGCAGTTTAATAAGGGTGTGGGGTGAGCAGTTCTTC. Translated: CASSLIRVWGEQFF.

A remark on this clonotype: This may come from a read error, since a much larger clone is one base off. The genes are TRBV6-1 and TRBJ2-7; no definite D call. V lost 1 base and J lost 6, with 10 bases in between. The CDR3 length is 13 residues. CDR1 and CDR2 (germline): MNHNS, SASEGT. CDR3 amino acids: CASSEVFLGEQYF. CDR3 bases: TGTGCCAGCAGTGAAGTTTTTTTAGGCGAGCAGTACTTC.

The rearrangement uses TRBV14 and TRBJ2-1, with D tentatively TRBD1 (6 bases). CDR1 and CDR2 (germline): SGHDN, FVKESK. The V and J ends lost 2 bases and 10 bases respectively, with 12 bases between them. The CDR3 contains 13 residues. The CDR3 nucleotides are TGTGCCAGCAGCCAAATCGCCAGGGGCGAGCAGTTCTTC. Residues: CASSQIARGEQFF.